One and the same sample provided the 28 T cell receptor beta chains below, sequenced in a study of blood T cell repertoires in COVID-19. The data were produced by immunoSEQ multiplex PCR, yet TCRdb's version contains in-frame clones alone and is incomplete. The repertoire holds under 250,000 clones, with around four fifths as singletons. Sequenced material: peripheral blood. The receptors here all came from a woman in her sixties or seventies with active or convalescent COVID-19.

V is TRBV5-8 and J is TRBJ1-5; the D is unclear. V was trimmed by 0 bases and J by 0 bases, leaving 10 bases between them. This CDR3 region has 16 residues. Looked up from germline, CDR1 is SGHTS and CDR2 is YDEGEE. The CDR3 sequence: CASSLEREFSNQPQHF. Here the CDR3 DNA reads TGTGCCAGCAGCTTGGAGCGGGAATTTAGCAATCAGCCCCAGCATTTT.

This rearrangement joins TRBV28 to TRBJ1-2, with 12 bases fitting TRBD1. The CDR3 runs 18 residues. The trim removed 5 bases at V and 8 bases at J, leaving 18 bases unmatched. The germline V gene encodes CDR1 MDHEN and CDR2 SYDVKM. CDR3 in amino acids: CASSPAGGTGGFAEGYTF. CDR3 nucleotides: TGTGCCAGCAGTCCGGCGGGAGGGACAGGGGGCTTCGCGGAGGGCTACACCTTC.

On this clone itself: Germline is not matched at one junction end, which may reflect a read error. V is TRBV7-7 and J is TRBJ2-2; TRBD2 aligns across 12 bases. The CDR3 sequence is 18 residues long. Germline values: CDR1 SSHAT, CDR2 FNYEAQ (reference sequence). This chain's CDR3 is CASSLGLAGGPDTGELFF. In nucleotides, the CDR3 is TGTGCTAGCAGCTTAGGGCTAGCGGGGGGGCCCGACACCGGGGAGCTGTTTTTT.

The chain has TRBV10-3 and TRBJ2-3; 10 bases are shared with TRBD2. The germline CDR1 and CDR2 sequences are ENHRY and SYGVKD. V lost 3 bases to trimming and J lost 2 bases; unmatched junction nucleotides: 5. The CDR3 is 16 amino acids. In nucleotides, the CDR3 is TGTGCCATCAGTGATACTAGCGGGGCGTCCACAGATACGCAGTATTTT. Translation: CAISDTSGASTDTQYF.

As for this clone: Other DNA sequences in the same sample also yield this CDR3. The V and J genes are TRBV10-3 and TRBJ1-5; D is possibly TRBD1 (5 bases). Trimming removed 6 bases at V and 0 bases at J, with 9 bases between. The CDR3 covers 14 residues. Looked up from germline, CDR1 is ENHRY and CDR2 is SYGVKD. The CDR3 is CAISEDSSNQPQHF. The CDR3 DNA reads as TGTGCCATCAGCGAAGACAGTAGCAATCAGCCCCAGCATTTT.

This chain connects TRBV6-5 to TRBJ1-2; TRBD1 matches at 9 bases. From germline, CDR1 is MNHEY and CDR2 SVGAGI. Unmatched junction bases numbered 2, after V lost 0 bases and J lost 3 bases. The CDR3 has 15 amino acids. The CDR3: CASSYSRDRDYGYTF. The CDR3 DNA is TGTGCCAGCAGTTACTCTCGGGACAGGGACTATGGCTACACCTTC.

The rearrangement links TRBV5-1 to TRBJ2-5; TRBD2 matches at 11 bases. The CDR3 length is 15 residues. J was trimmed by 5 bases and V by 3 bases; bases with no gene match: 6. Looked up from germline, CDR1 is SGHRS and CDR2 is YFSETQ. CDR3 sequence: CASSSGLAGRETQYF. Written as DNA, the CDR3 is TGCGCCAGCAGCTCAGGACTAGCGGGTAGGGAGACCCAGTACTTC. Drawing the rest from reference TRBV5-1 and TRBJ2-5, the complete variable domain is KAGVTQTPRYLIKTRGQQVTLSCSPISGHRSVSWYQQTPGQGLQFLFEYFSETQRNKGNFPGRFSGRQFSNSRSEMNVSTLELGDSALYLCASSSGLAGRETQYFGPGTRLLVL.

J is TRBJ2-2 and V is TRBV7-8; 9 bases agree with TRBD1. The CDR3 is made up of 16 amino acids. Trimming cost V 5 bases and J 6 bases; bases outside gene matches: 10. Germline V gene sequence: CDR1 SGHVS, CDR2 FQNEAQ. The CDR3 DNA sequence: TGTGCCAGCAGCCCCTTCACAGGGGGCAAGGCCGGGGAGCTGTTTTTT. Its translation: CASSPFTGGKAGELFF.

The rearrangement links TRBV19 to TRBJ1-1; 9 bases map to TRBD1. From germline, CDR1 is LNHDA and CDR2 SQIVND (reference sequence). The V segment lost 6 bases and the J segment 3 bases; nucleotides outside the gene matches: 5. The CDR3 loop spans 14 amino acids. CDR3 DNA: TGTGCCAGTAGCGCTACAGGGGGCTACACTGAAGCTTTCTTT. Protein product: CASSATGGYTEAFF.

In its sample, this clone was seen once. The CDR3 sequence: CASSLKAGGLADNEQFF. For the CDR3, the DNA is TGTGCCAGCAGCCTAAAGGCGGGAGGACTAGCGGACAATGAGCAGTTCTTC. The gene calls are TRBV3-1 (or the pseudogene TRBV3-2) and TRBJ2-1, with 10 bases that match TRBD2. The CDR3 contains 17 residues. J gave up 5 bases and V 4 bases, and 11 bases lay outside the gene matches. Germline values: CDR1 LGHDT, CDR2 YNNKEL (reference sequence).

The chain uses TRBV28 and TRBJ2-3, with D perhaps TRBD2 (6 bases). The length of the CDR3 is 15 residues. Trimming removed 7 bases from V and 0 bases from J, with 14 bases in between. Germline assignment: CDR1 MDHEN and CDR2 SYDVKM. The CDR3 DNA follows: TGTGCCAGCACTGAAATAGCGGAAAGCACAGATACGCAGTATTTT. The encoded protein is CASTEIAESTDTQYF.

The CDR3 loop is CASSQDIVGFLPGDTQYF. CDR3 nucleotides: TGTGCCAGCAGCCAAGATATAGTCGGGTTTCTTCCCGGTGATACGCAGTATTTT. The V call is TRBV3-1 (or the pseudogene TRBV3-2), the J call TRBJ2-3; no clear D gene. The CDR3 covers 18 residues. V lost 0 bases to trimming and J lost 6 bases, with 22 bases between them. CDR1 is LGHDT, CDR2 YNNKEL, per germline (reference sequence).

This chain uses TRBV28 with TRBJ1-5, with 10 bases lining up with TRBD1. The germline V gene has CDR1 MDHEN and CDR2 SYDVKM. Trimming at V came to 4 bases and at J to 5 bases, leaving 5 bases not matched to a gene. The CDR3 runs 15 residues. This CDR3 reads CASSWTDRGDQPQHF. The CDR3 DNA reads TGTGCCAGCAGTTGGACGGACAGGGGGGATCAGCCCCAGCATTTT.

This sequence joins TRBV4-2 and TRBJ2-5; TRBD1 matches 10 bases. The germline V gene has CDR1 LGHNA and CDR2 YNFKEQ. V was pared by 4 bases and J by 5 bases, with 7 bases of the junction left unmatched. The CDR3 sequence is 15 residues long. CDR3 protein: CASSRRQGADETQYF. CDR3 nucleotides: TGTGCCAGCAGCCGAAGACAGGGGGCGGACGAGACCCAGTACTTC.

A note on this clone: Other nucleotide sequences in the sample specify the same CDR3. This chain connects TRBV19 to TRBJ1-3, with a tentative D call TRBD1 (5 bases). Germline V gene lookup returns CDR1 LNHDA and CDR2 SQIVND (reference sequence). CDR3 length: 14 amino acids. Trimming took 4 bases from V and 0 from J, leaving 7 bases between them. CDR3 residues: CASSTGGSGNTIYF. The CDR3 DNA sequence: TGTGCCAGTAGTACGGGGGGCTCTGGAAACACCATATATTTT.

The chain has TRBV2 and TRBJ2-5, with 12 bases fitting TRBD2. Trimming at V came to 8 bases and at J to 5 bases, leaving 9 bases not matched to a gene. Germline CDR1 is SNHLY and CDR2 is FYNNEI. The length of the CDR3 is 15 residues. The CDR3 reads CASSRGLAGRETQYF. The CDR3 DNA follows: TGTGCCAGCTCAAGGGGACTAGCGGGTCGGGAGACCCAGTACTTC.

The chain combines TRBV29-1 with TRBJ1-5; D remains unclear. Trimming took off 7 bases at V and 0 bases at J, with 10 bases between the two ends. Germline CDR1 and CDR2: SQVTM and ANQGSEA. There are 13 residues in the CDR3. CDR3: CSARVDSNQPQHF. In DNA form, the CDR3 reads TGCAGCGCGAGAGTTGATAGCAATCAGCCCCAGCATTTT.

This clone was found once. The V call is TRBV27, the J call TRBJ2-1, with D hard to call. Germline CDR1 and CDR2: MNHEY and SMNVEV (reference sequence). V was trimmed by 2 bases and J by 0 bases, leaving 8 bases between them. This CDR3 region has 15 residues. CDR3 sequence (DNA): TGTGCCAGCAGTTTACCGAGGAGCTCCTACAATGAGCAGTTCTTC. Amino acids: CASSLPRSSYNEQFF.

The chain combines TRBV6-5 with TRBJ1-1, with 7 bases aligning to TRBD1. The J segment lost 0 bases and the V segment lost 11 bases, leaving 6 bases of the junction unmatched. CDR3 length equals 13 residues. Looked up from germline, CDR1 is MNHEY and CDR2 is SVGAGI. CDR3 protein: CAGAGQLNTEAFF. CDR3 sequence (DNA): TGTGCCGGGGCGGGACAGCTGAACACTGAAGCTTTCTTT.

The chain combines TRBV27 with TRBJ1-5; D is possibly TRBD1 (5 bases). Deletions cut 6 bases from V and 4 bases from J, with 16 bases between. Germline V lookup: CDR1 MNHEY, CDR2 SMNVEV (reference sequence). The length of the CDR3 is 15 residues. Here the CDR3 reads CASRETRGTNQPQHF. The CDR3 nucleotides read TGTGCCAGCAGAGAAACTCGGGGGACGAATCAGCCCCAGCATTTT.

This clone was observed a single time. The chain has TRBV3-1 (or the pseudogene TRBV3-2) and TRBJ2-7; D is undetermined. Between the trimmed V and J ends, which lost 1 base and 6 bases, there was a span of 13 bases. This CDR3 is 14 amino acids long. Germline assignment: CDR1 LGHDT and CDR2 YNNKEL (reference sequence). CDR3 loop: CASSQGFTPFEQYF. DNA of the CDR3: TGTGCCAGCAGCCAAGGATTTACTCCCTTCGAGCAGTACTTC.

The V and J genes are TRBV12-3 or TRBV12-4 and TRBJ2-7; D unresolved. V shed 4 bases and J shed 6 bases, with 10 bases lying between them. The CDR3 covers 12 residues. The CDR3 spells CASSYHTTEQYF. The CDR3 nucleotides are TGTGCCAGCAGTTACCATACAACCGAGCAGTACTTC.

V is TRBV7-9 and J is TRBJ2-1, with 11 bases fitting TRBD2. Germline V gene data show CDR1 as SEHNR and CDR2 as FQNEAQ (reference sequence). Unmatched junction bases numbered 1, after V lost 0 bases and J lost 6 bases. The CDR3 extends over 15 amino acids. The CDR3 here is CASSLALAGANEQFF. The CDR3 bases are TGTGCCAGCAGCTTAGCACTAGCGGGAGCCAATGAGCAGTTCTTC.

The gene calls are TRBV28 and TRBJ2-2; 8 bases map to TRBD1. V was clipped by 5 bases and J by 5 bases; unmatched bases: 7. The CDR3 is 15 residues long. The germline CDR1 and CDR2 sequences are MDHEN and SYDVKM. DNA of the CDR3: TGTGCCAGCAGTCCACGGAGGGACAGGACCGGGGAGCTGTTTTTT. Protein: CASSPRRDRTGELFF.

The chain is built from TRBV6-5 and TRBJ1-6, with D uncertain. V dropped 0 bases and J dropped 6 bases, with 9 bases sitting between them. The CDR3 contains 15 residues. Germline CDR1 is MNHEY and CDR2 is SVGAGI. DNA of the CDR3: TGTGCCAGCAGTTACTCCGGGGTTTTTAATTCACCCCTCCACTTT. It encodes CASSYSGVFNSPLHF.

This chain uses TRBV10-3 with TRBJ2-7; 9 positions agree with TRBD1. The germline V gene has CDR1 ENHRY and CDR2 SYGVKD. V trimming: 4 bases; J trimming: 0 bases; junction bases outside the gene matches: 7. The length of the CDR3 is 16 residues. This chain's CDR3 is CAISAGTGISSYEQYF. As DNA, the CDR3 is TGTGCCATCAGTGCGGGGACAGGGATAAGCTCCTACGAGCAGTACTTC.

V usage is TRBV27 and J usage is TRBJ2-1; D is ambiguous. The CDR3 has 14 residues. Trimming removed 6 bases from V and 0 bases from J, with 9 bases in between. The V gene's germline CDR1 is MNHEY and CDR2 SMNVEV (reference sequence). DNA of the CDR3: TGTGCCAGCAGCCTTGTCGGCTCCTACAATGAGCAGTTCTTC. The encoded protein is CASSLVGSYNEQFF.

This chain connects TRBV9 to TRBJ2-3, with 12 bases matching TRBD2. Germline V gives CDR1 SGDLS, CDR2 YYNGEE. This CDR3 is built from 17 residues. V lost 2 bases and J lost 5; bases outside the gene matches: 9. CDR3: CASSVGLAGNAGDTQYF. The CDR3 bases are TGTGCCAGCAGCGTGGGACTAGCGGGCAATGCTGGAGATACGCAGTATTTT.